The present TCR beta chain was sequenced within a study of OX40 agonist ivuxolimab in advanced cancers. The wider study: Dose-escalation patients were diagnosed with hepatocellular carcinoma, melanoma, renal cell cancer or head and neck cancer. Of the participants, 40% had some prior anti-PD-1, anti-PD-L1 or anti-CTLA-4 therapy, which was allowed.

Trimming took off 4 bases at V and 0 bases at J, with 15 bases between the two ends. The CDR3 has 17 amino acids. Germline CDR1 is MGHRA and CDR2 is YSYEKL. Sequencing was performed with immunoSEQ multiplex PCR; in TCRdb, only in-frame clones are kept and a portion is missing. The sample comprises tens of thousands of clones, around nine tenths of which are singletons, and under 0.85% rests with the top ten. This chain connects TRBV4-1 to TRBJ1-4; D unclear. The input for sequencing was CD4+ or CD8+ T cells sorted from blood, taken in a trial of the OX40 agonist ivuxolimab. The sequence was obtained from an adult with an advanced solid tumor such as melanoma, head and neck, liver or kidney cancer. The CDR3 region is CASSLSRTGATNEKLFF. DNA for the CDR3: TGCGCCAGCAGCCTCTCCAGGACGGGAGCAACTAATGAAAAACTGTTTTTT.